These 8 T cell receptor beta chains share one sample of origin, sequenced in a study of shared clonotypes between healthy human individuals. The assay was immunoSEQ multiplex PCR, and TCRdb's table has in-frame clones only and misses some. The sample lists some 1.4 million clones; 95% to 97% were seen once. The specimen sequenced was naive CD4+ T cells sorted from blood. Subset given: CD45RA+ positively selected. These receptors came from a man aged 25 to 40 in good health.

The genes are TRBV19 and TRBJ1-3; a weak D match, TRBD1 (6 bases). This CDR3 region has 13 residues. From germline, CDR1 is LNHDA and CDR2 SQIVND (reference sequence). Trimming removed 3 bases from V and 8 bases from J, with 11 bases in between. The DNA of the CDR3 is TGTGCCAGTAGTATCCGGGACAAACACACCATATATTTT. Amino acids: CASSIRDKHTIYF.

The CDR3 DNA sequence: TGTGCCAGCAGTTTCGCAGGTCGTGGAAACACCATATATTTT. It yields the protein CASSFAGRGNTIYF. The rearrangement links TRBV28 to TRBJ1-3; D unclear. The germline V and J ends were trimmed by 3 bases and 3 bases, with 9 bases remaining between them. Germline loops: CDR1 MDHEN, CDR2 SYDVKM. The CDR3 is made up of 14 amino acids.

This chain uses TRBV20-1 with TRBJ2-7; TRBD1 agrees at 7 bases. The trim removed 6 bases at V and 6 bases at J, leaving 2 bases unmatched. This CDR3 contains 10 residues. Germline CDR1 DFQATT, CDR2 SNEGSKA (reference sequence). This CDR3 reads CSATGTEQYF. The CDR3 nucleotides are TGCAGTGCGACAGGGACCGAGCAGTACTTC.

The gene calls are TRBV6-1 and TRBJ2-7; D ambiguous. The CDR3 runs to 14 residues. Trimming stripped 7 bases from V and 2 bases from J, with 15 bases between. The germline CDR1 and CDR2 sequences are MNHNS and SASEGT. The CDR3 region has the DNA TGTGCCAGCACCCTGCGGTTGGGGACCTACGAGCAGTACTTC. Translated: CASTLRLGTYEQYF.

The chain couples TRBV4-3 to TRBJ2-4, with D hard to call. Per germline, CDR1 LGHNA and CDR2 YSLEER. The CDR3 length is 21 residues. The V end lost 0 bases, the J end lost 0 bases, and 24 bases lay between the germline ends. CDR3 sequence: CASSQDPHGISPLLAKNIQYF. The CDR3 DNA reads as TGCGCCAGCAGCCAAGACCCTCACGGAATTTCCCCACTCCTAGCCAAAAACATTCAGTACTTC.

This chain joins TRBV2 and TRBJ1-1; D is perhaps TRBD1 (5 bases). Germline V gives CDR1 SNHLY, CDR2 FYNNEI. Between the trimmed V and J ends, which lost 4 bases and 5 bases, there was a span of 8 bases. This CDR3 has 12 amino acids. The CDR3 protein is CASSAGRTEAFF. The CDR3 nucleotides read TGTGCCAGCAGTGCGGGGCGGACTGAAGCTTTCTTT.

V is TRBV9 and J is TRBJ2-1; 9 bases agree with TRBD2. The trim removed 0 bases at V and 8 bases at J, leaving 9 bases unmatched. Germline CDR1 and CDR2: SGDLS and YYNGEE. CDR3 size: 16 residues. CDR3: CASSVGPSGDIYEQFF. In DNA, the CDR3 is TGTGCCAGCAGCGTAGGACCTAGCGGGGACATCTATGAGCAGTTCTTC. The full variable domain, rest sourced from reference TRBV9 and TRBJ2-1, is DSGVTQTPKHLITATGQRVTLRCSPRSGDLSVYWYQQSLDQGLQFLIQYYNGEERAKGNILERFSAQQFPDLHSELNLSSLELGDSALYFCASSVGPSGDIYEQFFGPGTRLTVL.

In regard to this clone: One end of the junction is discordant with germline, which a read error may explain. The chain employs TRBV11-2 and TRBJ1-1; perhaps TRBD1 as D (6 bases). The CDR3 runs 17 residues. Germline values: CDR1 SGHAT, CDR2 FQNNGV. The CDR3, as DNA: TGTGCCAGCAGCTTAGATAGGGGGGCCGGAATGAATACTGAAGCTTTCTTT. Its translation is CASSLDRGAGMNTEAFF.